The TCR beta chain described here comes from a study of OX40 agonist ivuxolimab in advanced cancers. Whole-study context: Dose-escalation subjects each had hepatocellular carcinoma, melanoma, renal cell or head and neck cancer. Three patients had partial responses: one hepatocellular carcinoma, two cutaneous melanoma. Study-level results: Average numbers of expanded clones were greater in CD8+ T cells than in CD4+.

The assay was immunoSEQ multiplex PCR, and TCRdb's table has in-frame clones only and misses some. The sample yields fewer than 60,000 clones, around 85% seen once. In regard to this clone: Its antigen is unidentified.

V was pared by 2 bases and J by 2 bases, with 19 bases between. The CDR3 totals 17 residues. Germline values: CDR1 SGHRS, CDR2 YFSETQ. Source: CD4+ or CD8+ T cells sorted from blood, taken in a trial of the OX40 agonist ivuxolimab. The rearrangement joins TRBV5-1 to TRBJ2-5, with D perhaps given as TRBD1 or TRBD2 (5 bases each). The sequence was collected from an adult with an advanced solid tumor such as melanoma, head and neck, liver or kidney cancer. CDR3 loop: CASSFLGTGTEQETQYF. In DNA, the CDR3 is TGCGCCAGCAGCTTTTTGGGGACCGGGACGGAACAAGAGACCCAGTACTTC. Full variable domain (remainder filled in from reference TRBV5-1 and TRBJ2-5): KAGVTQTPRYLIKTRGQQVTLSCSPISGHRSVSWYQQTPGQGLQFLFEYFSETQRNKGNFPGRFSGRQFSNSRSEMNVSTLELGDSALYLCASSFLGTGTEQETQYFGPGTRLLVL.